The clone carrying this T cell receptor beta chain was counted ten times or more. The antigen remains unidentified. One heparinised draw of blood, averaging roughly 110 mL, came from each donor. Sorted cells reached over 95% purity in every population. The data are from a study of beta chain features in type 1 diabetes. General observations from the study: It was among patients, rather than healthy donors, that naive, central memory and Treg TCRB repertoires appeared more similar. Among patients with Type 1 diabetes, TCRB CDR3s were moderately but significantly shorter in every one of the four CD4+ subsets.

Every isolated RNA sample was fully reverse transcribed, so sequencing captured expressed TCRB transcripts. Deep immunoSEQ sequencing covered naive, central memory and regulatory T cell samples. Libraries were prepared by immunoSEQ multiplex PCR; TCRdb keeps only in-frame clonotypes and omits some of them. The repertoire consists of 140,000 or so clones, with 10% to 15% occurring once and the leading ten covering 1.3%. The receptor's source is a man younger than 35 with type 1 diabetes. Sequencing was carried out using central memory CD4+ T cells from blood.

The CDR3 protein is CASSNQQGGTYEQYF. As DNA, the CDR3 is TGTGCCAGTAGTAACCAACAGGGAGGCACCTACGAGCAGTACTTC. V gene TRBV19 combines with J gene TRBJ2-7; perhaps D is TRBD1 or TRBD2 (6 bases each). CDR3 size: 15 residues. With 4 bases removed from V and 2 bases from J, the gap between germline ends came to 15 bases. Germline CDR1 LNHDA, CDR2 SQIVND (reference sequence).